The clone carrying this T cell receptor beta chain was picked up many times. The data were taken from a study of T cell repertoires in cytomegalovirus infection. Overall study: It can be stated that public TCR beta signatures indicated CMV infection as well as a matching HLA type.

Germline lookup yields CDR1 SGHTA and CDR2 FQGNSA. J gave up 4 bases and V 0 bases, and 3 bases lay outside the gene matches. CDR3 length: 16 residues. Via MiXCR, TCRdb re-called the reads, giving one row per CDR3 protein. The sample lists 160,000 or so distinct CDR3 sequences, about a quarter occurring once. This clonotype originated in a human donor in good health (CMV status not recorded). Some clones in this sample may be carry-over from other donors' samples. V gene TRBV7-2 combines with J gene TRBJ2-1; 10 bases map to TRBD1. The sequencing sample was made of PBMCs. The CDR3 DNA sequence: TGTGCCAGCAGCTTAGCGGGACAGGGGACTTACAATGAGCAGTTCTTC. This gives the protein CASSLAGQGTYNEQFF. Drawing the rest from reference TRBV7-2 and TRBJ2-1, the complete variable domain is GAGVSQSPSNKVTEKGKDVELRCDPISGHTALYWYRQSLGQGLEFLIYFQGNSAPDKSGLPSDRFSAERTGGSVSTLTIQRTQQEDSAVYLCASSLAGQGTYNEQFFGPGTRLTVL.